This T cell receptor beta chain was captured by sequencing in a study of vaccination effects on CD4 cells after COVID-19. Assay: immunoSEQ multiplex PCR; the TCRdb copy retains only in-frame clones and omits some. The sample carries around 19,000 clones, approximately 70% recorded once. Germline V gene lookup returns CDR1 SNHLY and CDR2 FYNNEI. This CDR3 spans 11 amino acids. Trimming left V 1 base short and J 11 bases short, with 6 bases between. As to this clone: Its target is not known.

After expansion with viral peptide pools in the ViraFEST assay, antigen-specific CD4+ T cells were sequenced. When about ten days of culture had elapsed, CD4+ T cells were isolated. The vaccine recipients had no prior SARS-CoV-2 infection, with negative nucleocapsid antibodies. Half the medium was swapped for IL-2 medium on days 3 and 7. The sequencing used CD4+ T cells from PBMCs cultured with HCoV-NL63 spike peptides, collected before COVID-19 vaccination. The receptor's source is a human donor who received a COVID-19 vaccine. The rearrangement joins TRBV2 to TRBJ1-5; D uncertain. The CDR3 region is CASSEVRTQHF. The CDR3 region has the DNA TGTGCCAGCAGTGAAGTTAGGACCCAGCATTTT.